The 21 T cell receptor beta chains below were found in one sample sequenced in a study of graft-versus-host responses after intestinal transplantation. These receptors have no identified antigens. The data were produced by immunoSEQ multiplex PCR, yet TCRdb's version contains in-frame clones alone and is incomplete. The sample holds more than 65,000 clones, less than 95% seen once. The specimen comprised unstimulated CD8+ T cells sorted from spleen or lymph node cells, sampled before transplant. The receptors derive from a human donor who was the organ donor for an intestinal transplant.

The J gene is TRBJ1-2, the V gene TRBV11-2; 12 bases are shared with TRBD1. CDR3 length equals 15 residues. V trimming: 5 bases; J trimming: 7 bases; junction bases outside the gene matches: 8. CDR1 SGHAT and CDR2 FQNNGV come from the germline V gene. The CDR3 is CASSQSGQGAGGYTF. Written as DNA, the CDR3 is TGTGCCAGCAGCCAATCGGGACAGGGGGCCGGTGGCTACACCTTC.

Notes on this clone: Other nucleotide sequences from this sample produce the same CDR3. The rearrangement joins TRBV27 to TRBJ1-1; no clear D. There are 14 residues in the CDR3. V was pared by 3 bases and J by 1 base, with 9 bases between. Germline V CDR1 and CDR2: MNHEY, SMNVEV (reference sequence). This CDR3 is CASSLLGENTEAFF. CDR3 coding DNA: TGTGCCAGCAGTTTGCTCGGGGAGAACACTGAAGCTTTCTTT.

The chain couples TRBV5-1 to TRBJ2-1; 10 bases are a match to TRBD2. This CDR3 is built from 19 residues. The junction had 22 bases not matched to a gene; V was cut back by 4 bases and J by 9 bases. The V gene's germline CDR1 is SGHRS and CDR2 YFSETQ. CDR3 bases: TGCGCCAGCAGCCCGGGAGAGCGGGGGGGCCTGGTAATCTCCGTTGAGCAGTTCTTC. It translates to CASSPGERGGLVISVEQFF. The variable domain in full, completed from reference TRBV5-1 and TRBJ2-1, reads KAGVTQTPRYLIKTRGQQVTLSCSPISGHRSVSWYQQTPGQGLQFLFEYFSETQRNKGNFPGRFSGRQFSNSRSEMNVSTLELGDSALYLCASSPGERGGLVISVEQFFGPGTRLTVL.

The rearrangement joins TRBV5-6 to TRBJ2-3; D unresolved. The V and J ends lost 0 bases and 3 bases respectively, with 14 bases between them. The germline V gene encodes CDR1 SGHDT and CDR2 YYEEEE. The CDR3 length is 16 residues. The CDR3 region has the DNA TGTGCCAGCAGCTTGGGAGGAGCCCTCAAGACAGATACGCAGTATTTT. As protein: CASSLGGALKTDTQYF.

CDR3 amino acids: CASSDGTDHQPQHF. CDR3 coding DNA: TGTGCCAGCAGCGATGGGACAGACCATCAGCCCCAGCATTTT. The rearrangement links TRBV5-6 to TRBJ1-5; 7 nucleotides match TRBD1. The CDR3 extends over 14 amino acids. CDR1 and CDR2 (germline): SGHDT, YYEEEE. V lost 4 bases to trimming and J lost 5 bases; unmatched junction nucleotides: 6.

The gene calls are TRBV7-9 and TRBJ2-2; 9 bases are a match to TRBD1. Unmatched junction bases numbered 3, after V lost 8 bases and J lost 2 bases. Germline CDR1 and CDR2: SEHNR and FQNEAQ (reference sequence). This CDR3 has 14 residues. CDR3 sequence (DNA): TGTGCCAGCGGGGACAGGGCCAACACCGGGGAGCTGTTTTTT. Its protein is CASGDRANTGELFF.

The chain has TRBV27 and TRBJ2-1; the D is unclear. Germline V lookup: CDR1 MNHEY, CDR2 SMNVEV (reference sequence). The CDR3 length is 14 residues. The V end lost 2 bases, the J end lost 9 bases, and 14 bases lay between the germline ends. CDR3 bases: TGTGCCAGCAGTTTAATTGAATCGATAGGTGAGCAGTTCTTC. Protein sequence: CASSLIESIGEQFF.

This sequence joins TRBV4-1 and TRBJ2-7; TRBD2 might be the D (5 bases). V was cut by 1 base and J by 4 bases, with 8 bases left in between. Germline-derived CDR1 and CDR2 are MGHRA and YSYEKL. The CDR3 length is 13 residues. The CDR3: CASSQGGPYEQYF. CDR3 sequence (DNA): TGCGCCAGCAGCCAAGGAGGGCCGTACGAGCAGTACTTC.

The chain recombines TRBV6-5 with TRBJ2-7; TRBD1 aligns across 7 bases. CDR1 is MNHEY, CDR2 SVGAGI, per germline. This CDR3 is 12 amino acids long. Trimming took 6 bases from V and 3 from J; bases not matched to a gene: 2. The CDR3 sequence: CASRTGNYEQYF. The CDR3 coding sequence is TGTGCCAGCAGGACAGGGAACTACGAGCAGTACTTC.

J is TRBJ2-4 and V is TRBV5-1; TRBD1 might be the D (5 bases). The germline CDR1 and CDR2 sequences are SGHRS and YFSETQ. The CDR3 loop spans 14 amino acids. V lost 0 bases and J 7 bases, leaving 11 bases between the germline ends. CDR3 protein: CASSLEGVENIQYF. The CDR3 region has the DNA TGCGCCAGCAGCTTGGAAGGGGTTGAGAACATTCAGTACTTC.

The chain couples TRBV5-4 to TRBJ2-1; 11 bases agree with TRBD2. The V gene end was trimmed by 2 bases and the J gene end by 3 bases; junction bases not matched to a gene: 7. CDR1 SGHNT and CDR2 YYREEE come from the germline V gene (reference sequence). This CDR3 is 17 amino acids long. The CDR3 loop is CASSFEGLAVVYNEQFF. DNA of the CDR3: TGTGCCAGCAGCTTCGAGGGACTAGCGGTAGTCTACAATGAGCAGTTCTTC.

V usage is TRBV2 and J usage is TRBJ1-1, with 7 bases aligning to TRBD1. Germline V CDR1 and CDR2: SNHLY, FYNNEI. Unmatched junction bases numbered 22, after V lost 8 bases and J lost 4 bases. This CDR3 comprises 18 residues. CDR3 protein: CASGGDSTTPASGTEAFF. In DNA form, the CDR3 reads TGTGCCAGCGGAGGGGACAGCACCACACCCGCTTCTGGCACTGAAGCTTTCTTT.

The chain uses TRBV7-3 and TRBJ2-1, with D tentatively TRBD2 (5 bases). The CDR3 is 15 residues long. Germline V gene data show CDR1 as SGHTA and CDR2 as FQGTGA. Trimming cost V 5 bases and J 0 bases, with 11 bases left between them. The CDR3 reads CASSPSLLSYNEQFF. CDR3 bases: TGTGCCAGCAGCCCTAGCCTCCTCTCCTACAATGAGCAGTTCTTC.

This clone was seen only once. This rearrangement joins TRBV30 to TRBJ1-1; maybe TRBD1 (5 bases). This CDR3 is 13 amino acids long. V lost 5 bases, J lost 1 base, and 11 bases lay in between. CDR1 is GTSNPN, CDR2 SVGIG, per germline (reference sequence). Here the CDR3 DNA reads TGTGCCTGGGCGGGACCTGGGAACACTGAAGCTTTCTTT. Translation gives CAWAGPGNTEAFF.

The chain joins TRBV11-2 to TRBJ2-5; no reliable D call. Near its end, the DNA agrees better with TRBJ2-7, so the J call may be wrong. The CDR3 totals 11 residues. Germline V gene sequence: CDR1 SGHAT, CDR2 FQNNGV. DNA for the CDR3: TGTGCCAGCAGAGTCAACTACGAGCAGTACTTC. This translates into CASRVNYEQYF.

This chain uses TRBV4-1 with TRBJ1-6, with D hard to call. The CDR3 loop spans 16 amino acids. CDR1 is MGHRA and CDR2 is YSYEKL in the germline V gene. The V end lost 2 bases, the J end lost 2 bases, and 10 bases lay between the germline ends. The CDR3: CASSQKEVTYNSPLHF. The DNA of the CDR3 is TGCGCCAGCAGCCAAAAGGAAGTGACCTATAATTCACCCCTCCACTTT.

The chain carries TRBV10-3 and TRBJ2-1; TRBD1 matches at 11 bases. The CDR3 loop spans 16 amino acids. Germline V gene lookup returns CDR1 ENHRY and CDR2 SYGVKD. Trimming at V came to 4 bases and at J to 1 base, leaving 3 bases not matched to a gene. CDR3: CAISGGQGGSYNEQFF. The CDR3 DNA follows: TGTGCCATCAGTGGGGGACAGGGGGGTTCCTACAATGAGCAGTTCTTC.

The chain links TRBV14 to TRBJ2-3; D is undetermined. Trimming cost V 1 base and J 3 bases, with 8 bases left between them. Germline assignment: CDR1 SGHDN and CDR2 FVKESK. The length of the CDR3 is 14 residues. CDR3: CASSQGVGTDTQYF. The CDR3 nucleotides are TGTGCCAGCAGCCAAGGCGTGGGAACAGATACGCAGTATTTT.

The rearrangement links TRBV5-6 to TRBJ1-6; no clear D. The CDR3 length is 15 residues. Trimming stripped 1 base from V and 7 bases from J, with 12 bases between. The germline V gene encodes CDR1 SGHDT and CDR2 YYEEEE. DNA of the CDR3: TGTGCCAGCAGCTTGAGAGCCGACCGGAATTCACCCCTCCACTTT. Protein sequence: CASSLRADRNSPLHF.

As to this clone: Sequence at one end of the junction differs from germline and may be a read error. CDR3 in DNA: TGTGCCGGTAGTCCTAGCAGGGTCGCCAAAAACATTCAGTACTTC. Protein product: CAGSPSRVAKNIQYF. The chain couples TRBV19 to TRBJ2-4, with D perhaps matching TRBD1 or TRBD2 (5 bases each). The CDR3 runs to 15 residues. Germline lookup yields CDR1 LNHDA and CDR2 SQIVND (reference sequence).

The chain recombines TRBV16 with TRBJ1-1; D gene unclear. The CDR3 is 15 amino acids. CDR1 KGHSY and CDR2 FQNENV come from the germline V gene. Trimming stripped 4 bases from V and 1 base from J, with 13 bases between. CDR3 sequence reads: CASSLPERQNTEAFF. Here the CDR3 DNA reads TGTGCCAGCAGCCTACCTGAGCGACAGAACACTGAAGCTTTCTTT.